Listed below are T cell receptor beta chains from one sample, sequenced in a study of cytotoxic CD8 clonotypes in ibrutinib-treated CLL. Using immunoSEQ multiplex PCR, the repertoire was profiled, and TCRdb retains in-frame clones only, with some absent. The table records 60,000 or so clones, approximately 54% of them present only once. Sequencing used PBMCs, obtained after 12 months of ibrutinib treatment. These receptors originate from a human donor with chronic lymphocytic leukemia. Each CDR3 is given with its conserved first and last residue. The D gene is left open where the match is weak. For some rows the clone size is stated as once, few or many, or as a class when expanded; others skip it.

j_call | cdr3_length | clone_size | d_call | v_call | cdr3_aa | cdr3_nt
TRBJ1-1 | 16 | . | . | TRBV18 | CASSPLGGQPNTEAFF | TGTGCCAGCTCACCCCTCGGCGGACAGCCCAACACTGAAGCTTTCTTT
TRBJ2-1 | 16 | . | TRBD1 | TRBV13 | CASRGQGLFHTNEQFF | TGTGCCAGCCGGGGACAGGGTCTTTTTCATACGAATGAGCAGTTCTTC
TRBJ2-3 | 16 | few | . | TRBV28 | CASSPIQGMGTDTQYF | TGTGCCAGCAGTCCTATTCAGGGGATGGGCACAGATACGCAGTATTTT
TRBJ1-4 | 17 | . | TRBD1 | TRBV18 | CATALRQGGATNEKLFF | TGTGCCACCGCCCTCAGACAGGGTGGTGCCACTAATGAAAAACTGTTTTTT
TRBJ1-1 | 15 | . | . | TRBV19 | CASRPDGRMNTEAFF | TGTGCCAGCAGACCCGACGGCAGAATGAACACTGAAGCTTTCTTT
TRBJ2-5 | 17 | . | . | TRBV2 | CASGGGRGAPSGETQYF | TGTGCCAGCGGGGGCGGAAGAGGGGCCCCTTCCGGGGAGACCCAGTACTTC
TRBJ2-2 | 15 | . | . | TRBV19 | CASSIQGTATGELFF | TGTGCCAGTAGTATTCAGGGGACGGCGACCGGGGAGCTGTTTTTT
TRBJ2-3 | 15 | few | . | TRBV27 | CASSLFDRIHDTQYF | TGTGCCAGCAGTTTATTCGACAGAATTCACGATACGCAGTATTTT
TRBJ1-1 | 15 | . | . | TRBV6-6 | CASSYSSHPRTEAFF | TGTGCCAGCAGTTACTCGAGTCACCCGAGGACTGAAGCTTTCTTT
TRBJ2-5 | 13 | many | . | TRBV6-1 | CASRVEGLETQYF | TGTGCCAGCAGGGTGGAGGGCCTAGAGACCCAGTACTTC
TRBJ1-5 | 13 | . | TRBD1 | TRBV6-1 | CASGTGSIMTQHF | TGTGCCAGCGGGACAGGCTCAATCATGACCCAGCATTTT
TRBJ1-5 | 15 | . | TRBD1 | TRBV6-1 | CASSEASAGGTPQHF | TGTGCCAGCAGTGAAGCTAGTGCAGGGGGCACGCCCCAGCATTTT
TRBJ1-5 | 12 | many | . | TRBV6-1 | CASSISNQPQHF | TGTGCCAGCAGTATAAGCAATCAGCCCCAGCATTTT
TRBJ1-5 | 13 | many | . | TRBV6-1 | CASSRNRNQPQHF | TGTGCCAGCAGTAGGAACAGAAATCAGCCCCAGCATTTT
TRBJ1-1 | 11 | . | . | TRBV28 | CASSPGTEAFF | TGTGCCAGCAGCCCGGGGACTGAAGCTTTCTTT
TRBJ1-4 | 12 | . | . | TRBV6-5 | CASRDSNEKLFF | TGTGCCAGCAGAGACAGTAATGAAAAACTGTTTTTT
TRBJ2-2 | 14 | few | TRBD1 | TRBV7-8 | CASSSGTDTGELFF | TGTGCCAGCAGCTCGGGGACAGACACCGGGGAGCTGTTTTTT
TRBJ1-1 | 13 | once | . | TRBV11-3 | CASSSISSTEAFF | TGTGCCAGCAGCTCAATATCCAGCACTGAAGCTTTCTTT
TRBJ2-2 | 13 | . | . | TRBV5-1 | CASTGGGAGELFF | TGCGCCAGCACCGGAGGGGGAGCCGGGGAGCTGTTTTTT
TRBJ2-5 | 14 | once | . | TRBV4-2 | CASSQDWGLETQYF | TGTGCCAGCAGCCAAGATTGGGGGTTGGAGACCCAGTACTTC
TRBJ2-5 | 15 | few | . | TRBV10-3 | CAISDPSRLQETQYF | TGTGCCATCAGTGATCCCTCCCGTCTTCAAGAGACCCAGTACTTC
TRBJ2-3 | 14 | many | . | TRBV5-1 | CASSWTALTDTQYF | TGCGCCAGCAGCTGGACAGCCCTCACAGATACGCAGTATTTT
TRBJ2-3 | 13 | . | . | TRBV6-6 | CASTWGSTDTQYF | TGTGCCAGCACTTGGGGGAGCACAGATACGCAGTATTTT
TRBJ1-2 | 14 | . | TRBD1 | TRBV16 | CASSPRTGNYGYTF | TGTGCCAGCAGCCCTCGGACAGGGAACTATGGCTACACCTTC
TRBJ2-1 | 13 | few | . | TRBV6-1 | CASRGTGAGEQFF | TGTGCCAGCAGGGGTACGGGGGCTGGGGAGCAGTTCTTC
TRBJ2-7 | 14 | . | TRBD1 | TRBV6-1 | CASSQLDRGREQYF | TGTGCCAGCAGTCAACTTGACAGGGGGCGAGAGCAGTACTTC
TRBJ1-2 | 15 | . | TRBD1 | TRBV5-4 | CASSSPTGAIYGYTF | TGTGCCAGCAGCTCACCGACAGGGGCTATCTATGGCTACACCTTC